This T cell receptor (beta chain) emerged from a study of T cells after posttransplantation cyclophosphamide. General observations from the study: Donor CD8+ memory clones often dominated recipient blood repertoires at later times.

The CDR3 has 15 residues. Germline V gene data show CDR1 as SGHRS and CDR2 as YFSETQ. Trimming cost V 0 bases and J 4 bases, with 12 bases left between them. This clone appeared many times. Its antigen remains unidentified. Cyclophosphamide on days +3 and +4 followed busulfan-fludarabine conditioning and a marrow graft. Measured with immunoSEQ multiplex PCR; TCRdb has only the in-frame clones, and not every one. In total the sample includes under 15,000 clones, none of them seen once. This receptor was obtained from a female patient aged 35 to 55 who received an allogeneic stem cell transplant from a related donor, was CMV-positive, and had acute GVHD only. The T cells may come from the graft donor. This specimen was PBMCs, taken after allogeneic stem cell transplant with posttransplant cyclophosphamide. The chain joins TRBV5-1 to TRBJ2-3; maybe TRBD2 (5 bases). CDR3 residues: CASSLDRGGSDTQYF. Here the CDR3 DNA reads TGCGCCAGCAGCTTGGATCGGGGTGGGTCAGATACGCAGTATTTT.